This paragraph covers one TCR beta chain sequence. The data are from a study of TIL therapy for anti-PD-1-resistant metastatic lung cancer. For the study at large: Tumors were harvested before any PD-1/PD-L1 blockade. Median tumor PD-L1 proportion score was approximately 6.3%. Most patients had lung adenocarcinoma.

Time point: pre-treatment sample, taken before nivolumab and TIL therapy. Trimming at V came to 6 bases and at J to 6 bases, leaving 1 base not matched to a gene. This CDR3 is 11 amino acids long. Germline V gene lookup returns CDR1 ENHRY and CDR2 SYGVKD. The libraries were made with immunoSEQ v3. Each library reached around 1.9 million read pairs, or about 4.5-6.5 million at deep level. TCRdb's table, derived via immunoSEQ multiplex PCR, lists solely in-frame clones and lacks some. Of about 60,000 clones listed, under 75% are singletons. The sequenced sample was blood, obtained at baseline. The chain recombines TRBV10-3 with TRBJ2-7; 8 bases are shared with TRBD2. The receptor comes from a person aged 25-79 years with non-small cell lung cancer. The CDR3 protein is CAISGGGEQYF. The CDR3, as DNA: TGTGCCATCAGCGGGGGGGGCGAGCAGTACTTC.